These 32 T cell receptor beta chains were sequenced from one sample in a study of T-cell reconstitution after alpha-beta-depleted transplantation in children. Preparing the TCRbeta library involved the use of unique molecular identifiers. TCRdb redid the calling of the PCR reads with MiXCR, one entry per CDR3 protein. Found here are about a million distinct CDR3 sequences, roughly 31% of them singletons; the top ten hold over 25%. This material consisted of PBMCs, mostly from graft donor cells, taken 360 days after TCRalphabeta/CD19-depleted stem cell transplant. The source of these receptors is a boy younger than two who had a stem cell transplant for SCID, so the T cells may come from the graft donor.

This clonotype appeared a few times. The CDR3 DNA is TGTGCCAGCAGTTACGGAGGGGGGCTCAATGAGCAGTTCTTC. Translated: CASSYGGGLNEQFF. The V call is TRBV27, the J call TRBJ2-1; D tentatively reads TRBD1 or TRBD2 (6 bases each). V gave up 4 bases and J gave up 6 bases, with 13 bases separating them. Germline CDR1 MNHEY, CDR2 SMNVEV (reference sequence). The CDR3 consists of 14 residues.

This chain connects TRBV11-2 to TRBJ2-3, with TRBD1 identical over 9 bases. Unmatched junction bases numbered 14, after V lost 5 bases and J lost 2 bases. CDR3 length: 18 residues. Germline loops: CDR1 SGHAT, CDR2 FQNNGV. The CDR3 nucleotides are TGTGCCAGCAGCCCGGGACAGGGATTAGCCAATTCCACAGATACGCAGTATTTT. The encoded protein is CASSPGQGLANSTDTQYF.

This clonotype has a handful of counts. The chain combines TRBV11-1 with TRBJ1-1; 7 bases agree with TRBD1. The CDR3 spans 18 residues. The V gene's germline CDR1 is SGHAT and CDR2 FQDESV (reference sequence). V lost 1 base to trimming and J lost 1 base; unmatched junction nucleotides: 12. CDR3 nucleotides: TGTGCCAGCAGCTTAGGGACGGGTTTAACAGGGGCGAACACTGAAGCTTTCTTT. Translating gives CASSLGTGLTGANTEAFF.

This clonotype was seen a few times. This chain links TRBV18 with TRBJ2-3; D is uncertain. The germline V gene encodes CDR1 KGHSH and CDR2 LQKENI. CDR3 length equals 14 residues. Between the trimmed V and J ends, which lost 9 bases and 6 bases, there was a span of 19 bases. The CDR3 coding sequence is TGTGCCAGTTCCATCACCGGTTTTGTGGATACGCAGTATTTT. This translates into CASSITGFVDTQYF.

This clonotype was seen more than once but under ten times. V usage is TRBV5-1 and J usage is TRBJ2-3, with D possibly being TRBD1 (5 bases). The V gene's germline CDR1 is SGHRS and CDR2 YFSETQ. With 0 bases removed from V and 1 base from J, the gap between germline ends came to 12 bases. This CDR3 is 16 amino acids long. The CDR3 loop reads CASSLGLQARTDTQYF. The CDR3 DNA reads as TGCGCCAGCAGCTTGGGGCTACAGGCCCGCACAGATACGCAGTATTTT.

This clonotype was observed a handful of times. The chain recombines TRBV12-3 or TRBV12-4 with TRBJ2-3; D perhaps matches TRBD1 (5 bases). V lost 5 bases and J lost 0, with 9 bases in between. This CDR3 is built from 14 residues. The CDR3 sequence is CASSSRQSTDTQYF. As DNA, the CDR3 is TGTGCCAGCAGTAGCCGACAGAGCACAGATACGCAGTATTTT.

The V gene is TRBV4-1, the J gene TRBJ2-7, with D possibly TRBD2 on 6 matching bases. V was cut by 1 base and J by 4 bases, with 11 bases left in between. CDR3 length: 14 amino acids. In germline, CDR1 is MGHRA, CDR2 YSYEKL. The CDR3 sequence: CASSQVDGTYEQYF. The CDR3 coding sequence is TGCGCCAGCAGCCAAGTTGACGGGACTTACGAGCAGTACTTC.

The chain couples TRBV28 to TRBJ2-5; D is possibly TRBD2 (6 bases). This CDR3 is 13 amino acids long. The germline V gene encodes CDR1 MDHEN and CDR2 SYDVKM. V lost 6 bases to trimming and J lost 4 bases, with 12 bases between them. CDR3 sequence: CASRIAGTETQYF. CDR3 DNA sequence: TGTGCCAGCAGGATTGCGGGGACAGAGACCCAGTACTTC.

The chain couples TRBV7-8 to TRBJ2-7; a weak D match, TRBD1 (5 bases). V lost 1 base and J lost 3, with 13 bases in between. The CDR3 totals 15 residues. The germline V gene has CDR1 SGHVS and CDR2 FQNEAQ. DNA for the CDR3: TGTGCCAGCAGCTTAGAATCACTGGGGCACTACGAGCAGTACTTC. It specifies CASSLESLGHYEQYF.

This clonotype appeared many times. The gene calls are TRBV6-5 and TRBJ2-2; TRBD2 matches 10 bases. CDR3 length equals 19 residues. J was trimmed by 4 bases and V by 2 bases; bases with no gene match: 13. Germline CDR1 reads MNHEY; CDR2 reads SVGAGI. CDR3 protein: CASSYGIAGGFRGTGELFF. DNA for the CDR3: TGTGCCAGCAGTTACGGTATAGCGGGGGGATTTCGTGGCACCGGGGAGCTGTTTTTT.

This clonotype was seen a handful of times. For the CDR3, the DNA is TGTGCCATCAGAGTAGACAGGATAAGGACTGAAGCTTTCTTT. Protein: CAIRVDRIRTEAFF. V gene TRBV10-3 combines with J gene TRBJ1-1; possible D gene TRBD1, 6 bases. The length of the CDR3 is 14 residues. V lost 6 bases and J lost 5, with 16 bases in between. Germline CDR1 reads ENHRY; CDR2 reads SYGVKD.

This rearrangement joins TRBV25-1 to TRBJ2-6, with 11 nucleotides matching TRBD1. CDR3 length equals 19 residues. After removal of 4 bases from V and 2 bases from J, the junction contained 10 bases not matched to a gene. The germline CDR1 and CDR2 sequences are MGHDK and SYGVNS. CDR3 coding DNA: TGTGCCAGCAGTGGGGACAGGGGGTACCTCCACGCTGGGGCCAACGTCCTGACTTTC. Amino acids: CASSGDRGYLHAGANVLTF. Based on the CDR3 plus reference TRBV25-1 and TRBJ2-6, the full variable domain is EADIYQTPRYLVIGTGKKITLECSQTMGHDKMYWYQQDPGMELHLIHYSYGVNSTEKGDLSSESTVSRIRTEHFPLTLESARPSHTSQYLCASSGDRGYLHAGANVLTFGAGSRLTVL.

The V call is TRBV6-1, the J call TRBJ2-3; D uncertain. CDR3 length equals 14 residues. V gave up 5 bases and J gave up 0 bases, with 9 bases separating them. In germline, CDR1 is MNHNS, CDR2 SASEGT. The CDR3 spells CASSRRESTDTQYF. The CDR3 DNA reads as TGTGCCAGCAGTCGGAGAGAGAGCACAGATACGCAGTATTTT.

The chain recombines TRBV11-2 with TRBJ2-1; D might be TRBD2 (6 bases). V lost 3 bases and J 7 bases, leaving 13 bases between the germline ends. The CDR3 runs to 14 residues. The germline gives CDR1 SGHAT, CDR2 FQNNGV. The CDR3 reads CASSFRERSNEQFF. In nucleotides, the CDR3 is TGTGCCAGCAGCTTCCGGGAGCGGTCGAATGAGCAGTTCTTC.

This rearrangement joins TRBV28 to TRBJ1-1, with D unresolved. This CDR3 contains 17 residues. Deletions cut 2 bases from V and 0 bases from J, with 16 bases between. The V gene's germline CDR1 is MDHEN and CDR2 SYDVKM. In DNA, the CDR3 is TGTGCCAGCAGTTTAGTAGGAAGGTGGCGGGTGAACACTGAAGCTTTCTTT. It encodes CASSLVGRWRVNTEAFF.

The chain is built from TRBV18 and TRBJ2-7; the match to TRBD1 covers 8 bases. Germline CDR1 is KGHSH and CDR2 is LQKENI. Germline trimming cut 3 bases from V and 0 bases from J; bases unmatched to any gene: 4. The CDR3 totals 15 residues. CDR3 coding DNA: TGTGCCAGCTCACCGGGACAGGCAAGCTCCTACGAGCAGTACTTC. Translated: CASSPGQASSYEQYF.

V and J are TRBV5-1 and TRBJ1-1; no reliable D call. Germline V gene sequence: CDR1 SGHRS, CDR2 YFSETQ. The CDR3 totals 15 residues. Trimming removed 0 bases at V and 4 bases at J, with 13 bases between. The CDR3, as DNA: TGCGCCAGCAGCTTGGGCGGGTGGGTCTCCACTGAAGCTTTCTTT. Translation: CASSLGGWVSTEAFF. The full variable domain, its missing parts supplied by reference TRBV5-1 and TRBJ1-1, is KAGVTQTPRYLIKTRGQQVTLSCSPISGHRSVSWYQQTPGQGLQFLFEYFSETQRNKGNFPGRFSGRQFSNSRSEMNVSTLELGDSALYLCASSLGGWVSTEAFFGQGTRLTVV.

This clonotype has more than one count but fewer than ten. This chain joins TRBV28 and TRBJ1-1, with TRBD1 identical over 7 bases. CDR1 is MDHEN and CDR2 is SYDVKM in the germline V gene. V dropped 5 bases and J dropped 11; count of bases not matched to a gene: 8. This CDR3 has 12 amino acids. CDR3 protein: CASSLPGQRAFF. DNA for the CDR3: TGTGCCAGCAGTCTCCCGGGACAGAGGGCTTTCTTT.

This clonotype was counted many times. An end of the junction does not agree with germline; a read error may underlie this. DNA of the CDR3: TGTGCCAGCAGCTTGGACAGGCAAGAGACCCAGTACTTC. Protein sequence: CASSLDRQETQYF. This chain uses TRBV5-1 with TRBJ2-5, with TRBD1 matching 7 bases. CDR3 length: 13 amino acids. The germline V gene has CDR1 SGHRS and CDR2 YFSETQ.

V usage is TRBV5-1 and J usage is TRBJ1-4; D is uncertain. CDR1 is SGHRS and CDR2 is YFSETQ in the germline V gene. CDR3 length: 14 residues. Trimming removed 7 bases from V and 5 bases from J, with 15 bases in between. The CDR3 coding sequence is TGCGCCAGCCGCATAGGGCTACAAAATGAAAAACTGTTTTTT. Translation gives CASRIGLQNEKLFF.

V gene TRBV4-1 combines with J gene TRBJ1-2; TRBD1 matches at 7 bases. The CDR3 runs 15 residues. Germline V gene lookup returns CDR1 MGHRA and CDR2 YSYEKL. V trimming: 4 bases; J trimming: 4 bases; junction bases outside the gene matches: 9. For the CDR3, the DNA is TGCGCCAGCAGCCCCACCGACAGGGCCTTCTATGGCTACACCTTC. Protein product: CASSPTDRAFYGYTF.

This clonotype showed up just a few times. CDR3 sequence reads: CASGSSGDPYNEQFF. The CDR3 region has the DNA TGTGCCAGCGGCTCCTCGGGGGACCCTTACAATGAGCAGTTCTTC. The chain is built from TRBV12-3 or TRBV12-4 and TRBJ2-1; the D gene is possibly TRBD2 (6 bases). V was pared by 8 bases and J by 4 bases, with 18 bases between. CDR3 length: 15 residues.

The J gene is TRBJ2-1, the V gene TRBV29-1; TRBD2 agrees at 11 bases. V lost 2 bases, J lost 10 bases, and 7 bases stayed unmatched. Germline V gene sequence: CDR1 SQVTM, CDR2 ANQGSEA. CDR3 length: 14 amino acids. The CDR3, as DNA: TGCAGCGTTGAAATAGCGGGGGGGCCCAGCGAGCAGTTCTTC. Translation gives CSVEIAGGPSEQFF.

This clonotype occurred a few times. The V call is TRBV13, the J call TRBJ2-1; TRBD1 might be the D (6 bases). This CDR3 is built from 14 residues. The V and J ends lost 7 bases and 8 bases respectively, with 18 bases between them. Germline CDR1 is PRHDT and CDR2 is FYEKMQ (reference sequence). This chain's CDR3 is CASTPPTGRDEQFF. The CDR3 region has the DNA TGTGCCAGCACCCCACCCACAGGGCGAGATGAGCAGTTCTTC.

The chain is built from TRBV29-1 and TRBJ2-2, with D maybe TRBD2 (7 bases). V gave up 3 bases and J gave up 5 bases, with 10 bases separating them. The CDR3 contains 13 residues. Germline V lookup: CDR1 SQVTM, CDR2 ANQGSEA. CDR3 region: CSVEGRGTGELFF. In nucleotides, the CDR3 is TGCAGCGTTGAGGGGAGGGGGACCGGGGAGCTGTTTTTT.

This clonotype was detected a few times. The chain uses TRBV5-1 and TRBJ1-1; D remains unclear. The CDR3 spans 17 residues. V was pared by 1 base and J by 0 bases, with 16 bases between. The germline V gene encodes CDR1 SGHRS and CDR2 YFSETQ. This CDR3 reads CASSLSGNPYMNTEAFF. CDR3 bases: TGCGCCAGCAGCTTGTCGGGGAATCCTTACATGAACACTGAAGCTTTCTTT.

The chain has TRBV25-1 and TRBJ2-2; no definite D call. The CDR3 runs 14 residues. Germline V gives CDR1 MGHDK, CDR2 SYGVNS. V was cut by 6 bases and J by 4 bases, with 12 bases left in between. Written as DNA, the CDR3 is TGTGCCAGCAGGGCATTGGCCCCCACCGGGGAGCTGTTTTTT. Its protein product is CASRALAPTGELFF.

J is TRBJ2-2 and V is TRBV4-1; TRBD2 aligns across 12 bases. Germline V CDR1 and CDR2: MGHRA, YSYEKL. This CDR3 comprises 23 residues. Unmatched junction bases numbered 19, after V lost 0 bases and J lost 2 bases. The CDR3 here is CASSQDDPLAGGIHHLNTGELFF. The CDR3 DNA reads TGCGCCAGCAGCCAAGATGATCCACTAGCGGGGGGAATCCACCACTTAAACACCGGGGAGCTGTTTTTT.

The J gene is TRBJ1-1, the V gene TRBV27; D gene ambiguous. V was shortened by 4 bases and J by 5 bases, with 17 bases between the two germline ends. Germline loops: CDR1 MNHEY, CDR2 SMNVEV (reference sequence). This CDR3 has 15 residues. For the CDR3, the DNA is TGTGCCAGCAGTTACCGGAGAGCTAGAAGGACTGAAGCTTTCTTT. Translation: CASSYRRARRTEAFF.

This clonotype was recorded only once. This CDR3 is CASSIDRQGPYNEQFF. CDR3 DNA: TGTGCCAGTAGTATAGATCGGCAGGGACCCTACAATGAGCAGTTCTTC. The chain has TRBV19 and TRBJ2-1; D is possibly TRBD1 or TRBD2 (5 bases each). With 0 bases removed from V and 2 bases from J, the gap between germline ends came to 11 bases. Germline V gene lookup returns CDR1 LNHDA and CDR2 SQIVND (reference sequence). This CDR3 is built from 16 residues.

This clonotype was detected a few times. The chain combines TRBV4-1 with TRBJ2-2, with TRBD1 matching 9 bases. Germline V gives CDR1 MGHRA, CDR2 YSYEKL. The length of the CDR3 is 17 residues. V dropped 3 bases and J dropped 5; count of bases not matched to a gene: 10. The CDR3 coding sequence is TGCGCCAGCAGCCATGAACCGGGACAGGGCCCGACCGGGGAGCTGTTTTTT. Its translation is CASSHEPGQGPTGELFF.

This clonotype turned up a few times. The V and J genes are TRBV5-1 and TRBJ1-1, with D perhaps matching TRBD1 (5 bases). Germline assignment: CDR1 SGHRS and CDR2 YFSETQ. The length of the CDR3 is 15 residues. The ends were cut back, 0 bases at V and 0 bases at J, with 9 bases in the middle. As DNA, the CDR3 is TGCGCCAGCAGCTTGGATGAGGGGCTGAACACTGAAGCTTTCTTT. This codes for CASSLDEGLNTEAFF.